A single TCR beta chain is shown here with its context. The data were obtained in a study of identical twins. TCRdb reanalysed the 5' RACE reads using MiXCR and keeps one entry per CDR3 protein. The sample holds 600,000 to 800,000 distinct CDR3 sequences; less than 25% are singletons and the top ten take 4% to 5.5%. The V gene lost 0 bases and the J gene lost 2 bases, with 9 bases spanning the gap. The V gene's germline CDR1 is DFQATT and CDR2 SNEGSKA (reference sequence). The CDR3 consists of 14 residues. The same data also went into a second study, on T cells expressing NK-cell markers.

Material: PBMCs. V gene TRBV20-1 combines with J gene TRBJ2-3; D remains ambiguous. The sequence came from a young woman in good health. CDR3 coding DNA: TGCAGTGCTAGAGATCCTGGGATCACAGATACGCAGTATTTT. Translating it yields CSARDPGITDTQYF.